One T cell receptor (beta chain) is described in this entry. Clones were sequenced by immunoSEQ multiplex PCR, and TCRdb holds only the in-frame ones, with some missing. The table includes roughly 1 million clones, 78% detected once. This sample was taken from a study of shared clonotypes between healthy human individuals. Germline values: CDR1 SGHTA, CDR2 FQGNSA. V lost 6 bases and J 4 bases, leaving 12 bases between the germline ends. The CDR3 length is 14 residues. Sample: memory CD4+ T cells from PBMCs. Indicated subset: CD45RA-negative fraction. V is TRBV7-2 and J is TRBJ2-2; D is ambiguous. The origin of this receptor is a man aged 18 to 30 in good health. Some clones in this sample may be carry-over from other donors' samples. The DNA for the CDR3 is TGTGCCAGCAGACCCCAGGCCGGCACCGGGGAGCTGTTTTTT. It encodes CASRPQAGTGELFF.